These T cell receptor beta chains were read from a single sample in a study of T cells in Graves' hyperthyroidism and ophthalmopathy. TCRdb re-derived calls from the multiplex PCR reads in MiXCR, one entry per CDR3 protein. The sample holds hundreds of thousands of distinct CDR3 sequences, approximately 15% seen once. Sequenced material: blood. The receptors come from a woman aged 35 to 49 with Graves' ophthalmopathy. CDR3s include the opening cysteine and the closing phenylalanine or tryptophan. A D gene is named only where the DNA matches it firmly. Only part of the rows carry a size: once, few, many, or a class if the clone is expanded.

d_call j_call clone_size cdr3_length v_call cdr3_nt cdr3_aa
- TRBJ2-6 few 15 TRBV27 TGTGCCAGCAGTTCCATTAACTCTGGGGCCAACGTCCTGACTTTC CASSSINSGANVLTF
- TRBJ2-2 - 14 TRBV19 TGTGCCAGTATCGGTACAGGGAGCGGCGGGGAGCTGTTTTTT CASIGTGSGGELFF
TRBD1 TRBJ1-1 - 17 TRBV20-1 TGCAGTGCTAGAGATAGCGGTCAGGGGGAGGGGCGAAACGAAGCTTTCTTT CSARDSGQGEGRNEAFF
- TRBJ2-7 few 14 TRBV6-1 TGTGCCAGCAGATCAATCAGACAGCTCTACGAGCAGTACTTC CASRSIRQLYEQYF
TRBD1 TRBJ1-2 many 17 TRBV28 TGTGCCAGCAGTTTATTCCTACGTACAGGGGGCCTAAGCGGCTACACCTTC CASSLFLRTGGLSGYTF
TRBD2 TRBJ2-5 many 16 TRBV20-1 TGCAGTGCTAGAGATAGACTAGCGGGAGATTCGGAGACCCAGTACTTC CSARDRLAGDSETQYF
- TRBJ2-6 - 15 TRBV18 TGTGCCAGCTCGCACAAGTACTCTGGGGCCAACGTCCTGACTTTC CASSHKYSGANVLTF
- TRBJ2-5 many 14 TRBV6-1 TGTGCCAGCAGCAGGGGACTTCGGTGGGAGACCCAGTACTTC CASSRGLRWETQYF
TRBD2 TRBJ2-5 - 16 TRBV6-1 TGTGCCAGCAAAACCGGGACTAGCGGGGGGTGGCAGACCCAGTACTTC CASKTGTSGGWQTQYF
- TRBJ2-3 few 13 TRBV30 TGTGCCTGGAGTGTGGATGAGGAGGGGATGCAGTATTTT CAWSVDEEGMQYF
TRBD2 TRBJ2-2 few 16 TRBV7-2 TGTGCCAGCAGCTTAGCGGCGACTAGCGGGGGTGGGGAGCTGTTTTTT CASSLAATSGGGELFF
- TRBJ2-1 many 16 TRBV5-1 TGCGCCAGCAGCCAGAACAGGGGCGGGGGGCAATGGGAGCAGTTCTTC CASSQNRGGGQWEQFF
TRBD1 TRBJ2-1 few 15 TRBV19 TGTGCCAGTAGTATAAAGGGACAGGGGGGCAATGAGCAGTTCTTC CASSIKGQGGNEQFF
- TRBJ2-6 many 13 TRBV5-1 TGCGCCAGCAAACTCCCTGGGGCCAACGTCCTGACTTTC CASKLPGANVLTF
TRBD1 TRBJ2-1 many 15 TRBV7-7 TGTGCTAGCAGCCAGGGACAGGGGGATTGGAATGAGCAGTTCTTC CASSQGQGDWNEQFF
- TRBJ1-2 few 15 TRBV3-1 TGTGCCAGCAGCCAAGATCCCGGGGCTGATGGTGGCTACACCTTC CASSQDPGADGGYTF
- TRBJ2-7 many 15 TRBV18 TGTGCCAGCTCACCAGGTCCTCAGAATGCCTACGAGCAGTACTTC CASSPGPQNAYEQYF
- TRBJ2-3 many 15 TRBV7-9 TGTGCCAGCAGCTTTCAGGGATACGGCACAGATACGCAGTATTTT CASSFQGYGTDTQYF
- TRBJ1-2 many 13 TRBV29-1 TGCAGCGTTGAAGCACAGCTTAACTATGGCTACACCTTC CSVEAQLNYGYTF
TRBD1 TRBJ2-5 many 18 TRBV3-1 TGTGCCAGCAGCCAAGAGATCCTCCGGGACAGGGTTTTTGAGACCCAGTACTTC CASSQEILRDRVFETQYF
- TRBJ2-1 many 16 TRBV11-2 TGTGCCAGCAGCTTAGCCCCAGCGGCATCCTACAATGAGCAGTTCTTC CASSLAPAASYNEQFF
- TRBJ2-5 few 14 TRBV6-5 TGTGCCAGCAGTTACAGGAGGGATGAGGAGACCCAGTACTTC CASSYRRDEETQYF
- TRBJ2-5 many 11 TRBV11-2 TGTGCCAGCAAGCTTACAGAGACCCAGTACTTC CASKLTETQYF
TRBD1 TRBJ2-7 many 17 TRBV11-2 TGTGCCAGCAGCCAAACGGGGACCGGGACAGGCTCCTACGAGCAGTACTTC CASSQTGTGTGSYEQYF
- TRBJ1-2 many 11 TRBV18 TGTGCCAGCTCACCCTCCCAGGGCTACACCTTC CASSPSQGYTF
TRBD1 TRBJ2-2 few 16 TRBV6-1 TGTGGCAGCAGACGTGGACAGGGATTTGGCACCGGGGAGCTGTTTTTT CGSRRGQGFGTGELFF
- TRBJ1-1 many 13 TRBV28 TGTGCCAGCAGTTTCTACAGGAACACTGAAGCTTTCTTT CASSFYRNTEAFF
- TRBJ1-2 - 12 TRBV3-1 TGTGCCAGCAGCCAAGATCGGCAGTCTCTCGCCTTC CASSQDRQSLAF
- TRBJ1-5 many 13 TRBV7-8 TGTGCCAGCAGCTCGGGGACTATTCAGCCCCAGCATTTT CASSSGTIQPQHF
- TRBJ2-3 - 13 TRBV20-1 TGCAGTGCCCACAGGGATATCACAGATACGCAGTATTTT CSAHRDITDTQYF
- TRBJ2-1 many 13 TRBV28 TGTGCCAGCACCGAGGAGGCCCACAATGAGCAGTTCTTC CASTEEAHNEQFF
- TRBJ1-1 many 13 TRBV6-1 TGTGCCACCCAGAAGGGGCAAGTCACTGAAGCTTTCTTT CATQKGQVTEAFF
- TRBJ2-1 many 14 TRBV5-1 TGCGCCAGCAGCCCTCCCCCACAATACAATGAGCAGTTCTTC CASSPPPQYNEQFF
- TRBJ2-5 many 15 TRBV2 TGTGCCAGCAGTGAGGGGGACATACTTAAAGAGACCCAGTACTTC CASSEGDILKETQYF
- TRBJ2-2 - 13 TRBV5-4 TGTGCCAGCAGCTTGGAGACCACCGGGGAGCTGTTTTTT CASSLETTGELFF
- TRBJ1-5 few 14 TRBV4-1 TGCGCCAGCAGCCAACAAGTGGGCAATCAGCCCCAGCATTTT CASSQQVGNQPQHF
- TRBJ2-1 many 16 TRBV6-5 TGTGCCAGCAGTTACTCGGTGGGGGACACAGCCAATGAGCAGTTCTTC CASSYSVGDTANEQFF
- TRBJ2-7 - 15 TRBV7-9 TGTGCCAGCAGCACTAGATCGGCGAGCTCCTACGAGCAGTACTTC CASSTRSASSYEQYF
TRBD2 TRBJ2-1 - 12 TRBV11-2 TGTGCCATCGGGACTAGCGGCAATGAGCAGTCCTTC CAIGTSGNEQSF
TRBD2 TRBJ2-3 few 18 TRBV4-1 TGCGCCAGCAGCCAAGAGTTTTGGGAGCGGGAGCTGACAGATACGCAGTATTTT CASSQEFWERELTDTQYF
- TRBJ2-5 many 15 TRBV10-3 TGTGCCATCAGTGAGTCTTACTCAGGGGAGGAGACCCAGTACTTC CAISESYSGEETQYF
- TRBJ2-5 many 16 TRBV6-2/TRBV6-3 TGTGCCAGCAGTTACGGGGCGGGGGCCCTTCAAGAGACCCAGTACTTC CASSYGAGALQETQYF
- TRBJ2-4 few 18 TRBV18 TGTGCCAGCTCACCACGTATTAGCGGGACAGGGAAAAAAAACATTCAGTACTTC CASSPRISGTGKKNIQYF
TRBD1 TRBJ2-3 - 16 TRBV9 TGTGCCAGCAGCGCCTCCGGGACAGGTAGCACAGATACGCAGTATTTT CASSASGTGSTDTQYF
- TRBJ1-5 - 13 TRBV3-1 TGTGCCAGCAGCCAAACTCTGGATCAGCCCCAGCATTTT CASSQTLDQPQHF
- TRBJ1-2 many 13 TRBV12-3/TRBV12-4 TGTGCCAGCTCCCTCGACACTGACTATGGCTACACCTTC CASSLDTDYGYTF
- TRBJ2-1 - 17 TRBV27 TGTGCCAGCAGTTTATCTCTGGGTAGAAGCTCCTACAATGAGCAGTTCTTC CASSLSLGRSSYNEQFF
TRBD2 TRBJ2-2 - 15 TRBV3-1 TGTGCCAGCAGGGCCTCTAGCGGCAGCACCGGGGAGCTGTTTTTT CASRASSGSTGELFF
- TRBJ2-7 many 13 TRBV6-1 TGTGCCAGCAGTGGCCTGACGGGATACGAGCAGTACTTC CASSGLTGYEQYF
- TRBJ1-1 - 16 TRBV5-1 TGCGCCAGCAGCTTGGTCTCGGGGCCAATGAACACTGAAGCTTTCTTT CASSLVSGPMNTEAFF